The entry that follows covers one T cell receptor (beta chain) sequence. Its binding antigen is unknown. No clone much larger than this one lies a single base away; base qualities are absent. Enrolling through a virtual design, the prospective study's participants ranged in age from about 18 to 89 years and lived across 24 United States geographic areas. In the prospective study, participants were assigned to cohorts based on the clinical history participants reported in a screening survey and a study questionnaire. Recovered participants in ImmuneRACE Cohort 3 were defined as having two consecutive negative NP/OP PCR tests, clearance from a healthcare professional, or resolution of symptoms. Each participant in the prospective study had whole blood, serum and a nasopharyngeal or oropharyngeal swab collected by mobile phlebotomists. Prospective study participants could optionally give additional blood draws and questionnaires over a 2-month period. Before DNA extraction, blood samples from the prospective study were shipped at room temperature or frozen.

The data were taken from a study of blood T cell repertoires in COVID-19 (dated by TCRdb to between 2020 and 2021). In the study overall: Collaborator samples came from the United States, Italy and Spain and covered acute and convalescent phases of COVID-19. The material from the prospective study consisted of cDNA or gDNA derived from T cells, B-cell-depleted T cells, or PBMCs. Subjects who had been exposed to COVID-19, were actively infected with it, or had recovered from it provided the deeply sampled blood TCRbeta repertoires that made up the dataset. The repertoires were made available in a free public database intended to serve as a resource for research on the immune response to SARS-CoV-2. Samples came from the ongoing ImmuneRACE study (first 160 participants) plus 1,254 subjects from 6 global collaborators. Nearly every sample came with metadata listing a de-identified subject ID, COVID-19 status, age in years and sex. HLA class I and class II types, where available, came from metadata supplied by the sample provider rather than from assay-based typing.

The immunoSEQ Assay, a bias-controlled multiplex PCR, was used to amplify TCRbeta CDR3 regions from genomic DNA. The authors' pipeline ran thus. Within the assay, amplification of reference gene primers was used to estimate how many nucleated cells each sample contained. To quantify the absolute abundance of each unique TCRbeta CDR3 rearrangement, sequence reads were collapsed and filtered. Productive Simpson clonality was computed per sample as the square root of Simpson's diversity index over productive rearrangements. In its TCRdb copy, this immuneACCESS table keeps in-frame sequences only and misses some clones. Where compared with another copy, unresolved V genes explain less than half of these, and the others have no known cause. The V and J calls and the clone size are those of that table, but D and trimming were determined from the DNA. The sample data list some 150,000 clones, and around 82% of these were observed just once. 5% to 6.5% of the sample goes to the ten largest clones.

Paper-wide results and their limitations: Clinical and demographic metadata were provided uncurated, with the amount varying by source and participant.

Unmatched junction bases come to 9, with V trimmed by 0 bases and J by 2 bases. Inclusive of the bounding cysteine and phenylalanine, the CDR3 is 18 residues long. Only CDR3 DNA is held: 54 bases, read in frame from base 1. CDR1 and CDR2 are drawn from the germline V gene: LGHNT, FRNRAP. Specimen: PBMCs or T cells enriched from blood (not recorded which). The chain links TRBV12-5 with TRBJ2-1, with 8 bases matching TRBD1. This clonotype was sampled from a woman aged 45-65 years who had recovered from COVID-19. In nucleotides, the sequence is TGTGCTAGTGGTTTGGTACCGTGGACAGGGAGCGCCTACAATGAGCAGTTCTTC. Its protein is CASGLVPWTGSAYNEQFF.